The 15 T cell receptor beta chains reported below all come from one sample, sequenced in a study of PD-L1 blockade in urothelial cancer. Data came from immunoSEQ multiplex PCR; TCRdb stores just in-frame clones and leaves some out. The sample holds about 45,000 clones, approximately 88% seen once. Sequenced material: PBMCs, taken around atezolizumab (anti-PD-L1) treatment. The receptor source for this set is an older man with urothelial cancer.

The gene calls are TRBV7-9 and TRBJ1-2; D may be TRBD1 (5 bases). With 5 bases removed from V and 6 bases from J, the gap between germline ends came to 13 bases. The CDR3 has 13 residues. The germline gives CDR1 SEHNR, CDR2 FQNEAQ (reference sequence). This CDR3 reads CASSLTGFDGYTF. As DNA, the CDR3 is TGTGCCAGCAGCCTCACAGGATTCGATGGCTACACCTTC.

The V call is TRBV28, the J call TRBJ1-1; D may be TRBD1 (6 bases). The ends were cut back, 7 bases at V and 3 bases at J, with 18 bases in the middle. The germline gives CDR1 MDHEN, CDR2 SYDVKM. The CDR3 is 15 amino acids. The CDR3 DNA sequence: TGTGCCAGCACCCTCAGGGGTTTTTTTGACACTGAAGCTTTCTTT. This gives the protein CASTLRGFFDTEAFF.

This clone was seen only a few times. This chain links TRBV9 with TRBJ1-5; TRBD1 is a possible D gene (5 bases). The CDR3 has 13 amino acids. Trimming took 5 bases from V and 3 from J, leaving 9 bases between them. CDR1 is SGDLS and CDR2 is YYNGEE in the germline V gene. The chain's CDR3 is CASSPGHNQPQHF. In nucleotides, the CDR3 is TGTGCCAGCAGTCCCGGACACAATCAGCCCCAGCATTTT.

The chain has TRBV19 and TRBJ1-3; D unclear. The CDR3 spans 15 residues. V was clipped by 2 bases and J by 2 bases, with 10 bases between them. CDR1 and CDR2 (germline): LNHDA, SQIVND (reference sequence). The CDR3 sequence is CASSILTLTGNTIYF. CDR3 DNA sequence: TGTGCCAGTAGTATACTGACTCTAACTGGAAACACCATATATTTT. Variable domain in full (rest from reference TRBV19 and TRBJ1-3): DGGITQSPKYLFRKEGQNVTLSCEQNLNHDAMYWYRQDPGQGLRLIYYSQIVNDFQKGDIAEGYSVSREKKESFPLTVTSAQKNPTAFYLCASSILTLTGNTIYFGEGSWLTVV.

V usage is TRBV11-2 and J usage is TRBJ2-7; maybe TRBD2 (6 bases). The CDR3 loop spans 15 amino acids. In germline, CDR1 is SGHAT, CDR2 FQNNGV. The V end lost 1 base, the J end lost 1 base, and 11 bases lay between the germline ends. The CDR3 sequence: CASSLVRGGSYEQYF. The CDR3 DNA is TGTGCCAGCAGCTTAGTACGGGGAGGATCCTACGAGCAGTACTTC.

The J gene is TRBJ1-2, the V gene TRBV5-4, with 7 bases identical to TRBD1. Trimming removed 2 bases from V and 6 bases from J; junction bases left unmatched: 4. Germline V gene data show CDR1 as SGHNT and CDR2 as YYREEE (reference sequence). This CDR3 region has 13 residues. The DNA of the CDR3 is TGTGCCAGCAGCTTACAGGGGTCGAATGGCTACACCTTC. It is translated as CASSLQGSNGYTF.

V usage is TRBV2 and J usage is TRBJ2-7; weak D call: TRBD1 (5 bases). CDR3 size: 15 residues. CDR1 and CDR2 (germline): SNHLY, FYNNEI. V was cut by 3 bases and J by 4 bases, with 16 bases left in between. The CDR3: CASSDRASGAYEQYF. For the CDR3, the DNA is TGTGCCAGCAGTGATAGGGCTAGTGGGGCGTACGAGCAGTACTTC.

The chain combines TRBV19 with TRBJ1-1, with D tentatively TRBD1 (5 bases). The CDR3 covers 16 residues. The V end was cut by 3 bases, the J end by 1 base, with 15 bases between. Per germline, CDR1 LNHDA and CDR2 SQIVND (reference sequence). CDR3 DNA: TGTGCCAGTAGTATCCCAGGGATTTCCGAGAACACTGAAGCTTTCTTT. It translates to CASSIPGISENTEAFF.

This clone was counted once. The chain links TRBV5-5 to TRBJ2-5; maybe TRBD2 (6 bases). CDR3 size: 13 residues. The V gene lost 6 bases and the J gene lost 2 bases, with 11 bases spanning the gap. Germline loops: CDR1 SGHKS, CDR2 YYEKEE (reference sequence). As DNA, the CDR3 is TGTGCCAGCACCCGACTAGATCAAGAGACCCAGTACTTC. This translates into CASTRLDQETQYF.

The chain joins TRBV6-6 to TRBJ1-2; D remains ambiguous. This CDR3 contains 14 residues. CDR1 is MNHNY and CDR2 is SVGAGI in the germline V gene (reference sequence). Deletions cut 5 bases from V and 3 bases from J, with 13 bases between. The chain's CDR3 is CASSKPKPHYGYTF. The CDR3 DNA sequence: TGTGCCAGCAGTAAGCCGAAGCCCCACTATGGCTACACCTTC.

The chain links TRBV11-1 to TRBJ1-1; D ambiguous. CDR3 length equals 12 residues. The germline V gene has CDR1 SGHAT and CDR2 FQDESV (reference sequence). V dropped 6 bases and J dropped 6 bases, with 11 bases sitting between them. The CDR3 coding sequence is TGTGCCAGCAGACAAGACGGGTCTGAAGCTTTCTTT. Its protein product is CASRQDGSEAFF.

The rearrangement joins TRBV6-5 to TRBJ1-1; tentatively, D is TRBD1 (5 bases). The V end was cut by 10 bases, the J end by 3 bases, with 12 bases between. The germline V gene has CDR1 MNHEY and CDR2 SVGAGI. CDR3 length equals 12 residues. For the CDR3, the DNA is TGTGCCAAGATTATAGGGGACACTGAAGCTTTCTTT. Protein: CAKIIGDTEAFF.

J is TRBJ2-7 and V is TRBV14, with 11 bases that match TRBD2. The V segment lost 6 bases and the J segment 2 bases; nucleotides outside the gene matches: 6. The germline V gene has CDR1 SGHDN and CDR2 FVKESK. The CDR3 has 15 amino acids. The CDR3 reads CASSLGLAGTYEQYF. CDR3 bases: TGTGCCAGCAGTCTAGGACTAGCGGGTACCTACGAGCAGTACTTC.

This chain links TRBV7-9 with TRBJ2-5; 14 bases match TRBD2. The CDR3 runs 16 residues. The ends lost 5 bases at V and 5 bases at J; junction bases unmatched: 7. In germline, CDR1 is SEHNR, CDR2 FQNEAQ (reference sequence). The CDR3 loop reads CASSQDGTSGSETQYF. The CDR3 coding sequence is TGTGCCAGCAGCCAAGATGGGACTAGCGGGAGTGAGACCCAGTACTTC.

The gene calls are TRBV18 and TRBJ1-2, with a possible D match to TRBD1 (6 bases). The ends were cut back, 5 bases at V and 4 bases at J, with 20 bases in the middle. This CDR3 has 16 residues. CDR1 is KGHSH and CDR2 is LQKENI in the germline V gene. The CDR3 bases are TGTGCCAGCTCAGCATCCTACAGGGTTCTAAGCTATGGCTACACCTTC. Translated: CASSASYRVLSYGYTF.